The clone carrying this TCR beta chain was detected many times. Its target is unknown. Separate cDNA molecules received unique molecular identifiers, which the library attached to them. Under the authors' procedure: The median was around 91,000 TCRs per sample, ranging roughly 23,224 to 690,600. MiXCR was run by TCRdb on the RACE reads, yielding one entry per CDR3 protein. TCRdb, not the authors, supplied the V and J calls. The sample lists just over 90,000 distinct CDR3 sequences; roughly 8.5% were seen once. This entry belongs to a study of human T cells and chemical hapten exposure. Across the study: Small pooled library volume differences chiefly drove per-sample TCR yield variation. Study-level points and caveats: TCRs at a frequency above 1 in 1000 stayed unchanged with DPC sensitization.

The length of the CDR3 is 15 residues. CDR1 is SGHTA and CDR2 is FQGTGA in the germline V gene. V lost 0 bases and J lost 0, with 7 bases in between. Time point of the sample: healthy volunteer bleed at 2 weeks. Whole blood that had not been fractionated was the source of extracted total RNA. The TCR sequence derives from a female donor in good health. Some clones in this sample may be carry-over from other donors' samples. The chain has TRBV7-3 and TRBJ2-3; no reliable D call. Specimen: whole blood. The CDR3 region is CASSLTGGSTDTQYF. CDR3 bases: TGTGCCAGCAGCTTAACTGGCGGCAGCACAGATACGCAGTATTTT.